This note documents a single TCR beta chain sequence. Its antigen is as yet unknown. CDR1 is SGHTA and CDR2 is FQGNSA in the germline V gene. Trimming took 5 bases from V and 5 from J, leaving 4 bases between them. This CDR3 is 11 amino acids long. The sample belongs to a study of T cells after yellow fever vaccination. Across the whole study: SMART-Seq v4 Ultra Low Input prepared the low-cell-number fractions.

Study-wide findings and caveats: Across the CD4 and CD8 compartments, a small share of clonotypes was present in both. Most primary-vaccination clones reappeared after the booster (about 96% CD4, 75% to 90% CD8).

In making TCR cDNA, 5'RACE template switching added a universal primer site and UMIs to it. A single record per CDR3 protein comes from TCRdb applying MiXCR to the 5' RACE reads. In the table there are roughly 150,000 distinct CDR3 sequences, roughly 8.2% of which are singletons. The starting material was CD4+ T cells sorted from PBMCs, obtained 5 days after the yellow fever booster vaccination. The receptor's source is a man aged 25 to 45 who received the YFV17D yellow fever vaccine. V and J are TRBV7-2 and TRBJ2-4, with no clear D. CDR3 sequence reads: CASSQENIQYF. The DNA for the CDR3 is TGTGCCAGCAGCCAAGAAAACATTCAGTACTTC.